The source of this T cell receptor beta chain is a study of shared T cell receptors in the human thymus (dated by TCRdb to the early 2020s). Turning to the overall study: The study investigated the way shared, self-reactive T-cell receptor alpha chains are produced in the human thymus.

In the case of this clone: Its antigen has not been determined. Base qualities are not provided; no much larger clone lies one nucleotide away.

Receptor libraries were prepared by the immunoSEQ multiplex PCR assay. TCRdb holds this immuneACCESS table with in-frame rearrangements only. Some clones are missing; in checked studies, unresolved V genes explain under half, and the rest has no known cause. This sample is represented by 540,000 or so clones; more than 75% of them were singletons. The ten largest clones capture more than 0.01% of the sample. V ends up 5 bases short and J 5 bases short, with an unmatched junction base count of 8. Including the terminal cysteine and phenylalanine, the CDR3 comprises 17 residues. The DNA shown is the 51-base CDR3, in frame from base 1. The germline V gene encodes CDR1 SGHVS and CDR2 FQNEAQ. Separately, the same data were catalogued under a study of human thymus T cells. Taken from the second paper: The donors were immunologically healthy infants in Finland who had open corrective cardiac surgery for congenital heart defects. Thymus tissue was collected as surgical resects that were removed during corrective cardiac surgery. Biased V and J gene segment usage appeared to be present in both thymic and peripheral blood repertoires. Highly overlapping thymic TCR repertoires among unrelated individuals were reported in the related research. TCR alpha and beta repertoires from roughly eight infant thymus samples and four related peripheral blood samples were characterized in the study. The infant donors were about 6 to 244 days old, and the cohort included a handful of males and a couple of females. Thymocytes were released mechanically from tissue and stored at -70 °C as pellets of about 9.5-32 million cells. A QIAsymphony instrument was used to extract genomic DNA from the frozen cell pellets. TCRB and TCRAD loci were amplified from a standardized quantity of quality-controlled genomic DNA using the immunoSEQ multiplex PCR assay. The amplicons spanned the V(D)J region and were long enough to cover the CDR3 and allow V and J genes to be identified. The commercial immunoSEQ service was used to sequence amplicons on an Illumina platform. Primer bias and sequencing errors were corrected using previously described methods, and TCRAD and TCRB definitions followed the IMGT database. The repertoires were analysed using immunoSEQ Analyzer 3.0 and VDJTools for basic statistics, V/J segment usage, diversity estimates, rarefaction and pairwise overlap. Diversity was estimated with Chao1, ChaoE, Efron-Thisted, Shannon and inverse Simpson indices, and also on datasets down-sampled to the smallest sample. Repertoire overlap was assessed by strict matching of CDR3 nucleotide sequence, V gene and J gene, and clustering was done by Jaccard-based multidimensional scaling. Thymus samples yielded on average around 800,000 unique TCRB clonotypes, compared with about 80,000 from blood samples.

The receptor comes from a boy in the first two years of life with a congenital heart defect. Donor details come from another sample of the same person, matched by shared clones. The sequence links TRBV7-8 to TRBJ2-3, with 15 central nucleotides matching TRBD2. The sequenced sample was thymocytes. The base sequence is TGTGCCAGCAGCCCTGGACTAGCGGGAGGGCCGAGAGATACGCAGTATTTT. This gives the protein CASSPGLAGGPRDTQYF.